The source of this TCR beta chain is a study of CXCR3-negative and CXCR3-positive naive CD8 T cells. Study background: Libraries each contributed about 1.5 +/- 0.3 million TRB reads, for around 130 million in total.

CDR1 and CDR2 (germline): SQVTM, ANQGSEA. The length of the CDR3 is 12 residues. About this clonotype: What it binds is unknown.

General observations from the study: Diversity ran similarly high across both naive subsets but far lower in memory CD8+ cells. CXCR3-positive naive cells had TRB CDR3s that were more hydrophobic than CXCR3-negative naive cells had. Similar TRBV-TRBJ gene usage was seen in naive CXCR3-negative and CXCR3-positive cells, but not in memory cells.

The sorting of each CD8+ T cell subset was done in triplicate, at 250,000 to 300,000 cells each. Carrying UMI labels, the TRB cDNA libraries were prepared through 5' RACE. TCRdb reprocessed the 5' RACE reads, keeping one entry per CDR3 protein, no DNA. This specimen shows 130,000 to 150,000 distinct CDR3 sequences; the ten leading clones hold approximately 0.28%. The receptor was derived from a human donor in good health. Some clones in this sample may be carry-over from other donors' samples. The chain has TRBV29-1 and TRBJ2-1. The sequenced sample was naive CXCR3+ CD8+ T cells from blood. Sample subset: CD45RO-CCR7+CD27+CD95- naive CD8+ T cells expressing CXCR3 (TNR3+). CDR3 sequence reads: CSVVVGNNEQFF.